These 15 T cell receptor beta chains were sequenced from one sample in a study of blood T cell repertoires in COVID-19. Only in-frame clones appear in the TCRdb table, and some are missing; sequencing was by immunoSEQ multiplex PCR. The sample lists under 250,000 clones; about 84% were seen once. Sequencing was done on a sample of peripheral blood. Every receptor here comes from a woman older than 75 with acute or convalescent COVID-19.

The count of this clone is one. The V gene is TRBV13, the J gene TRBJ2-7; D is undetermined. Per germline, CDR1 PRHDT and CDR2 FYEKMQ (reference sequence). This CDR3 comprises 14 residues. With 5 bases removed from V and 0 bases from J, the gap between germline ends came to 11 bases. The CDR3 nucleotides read TGTGCCAGCAGCGCACGACTGTTCTCCTACGAGCAGTACTTC. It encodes CASSARLFSYEQYF.

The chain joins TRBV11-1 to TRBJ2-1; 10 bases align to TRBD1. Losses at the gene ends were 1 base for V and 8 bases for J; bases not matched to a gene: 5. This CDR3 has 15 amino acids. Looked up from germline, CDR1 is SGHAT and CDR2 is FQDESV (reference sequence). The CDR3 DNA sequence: TGTGCCAGCAGCTTAGGCTGGACAGGGGGAGATGAGCAGTTCTTC. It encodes CASSLGWTGGDEQFF. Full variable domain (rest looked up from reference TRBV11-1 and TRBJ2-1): EAEVAQSPRYKITEKSQAVAFWCDPISGHATLYWYRQILGQGPELLVQFQDESVVDDSQLPKDRFSAERLKGVDSTLKIQPAELGDSAMYLCASSLGWTGGDEQFFGPGTRLTVL.

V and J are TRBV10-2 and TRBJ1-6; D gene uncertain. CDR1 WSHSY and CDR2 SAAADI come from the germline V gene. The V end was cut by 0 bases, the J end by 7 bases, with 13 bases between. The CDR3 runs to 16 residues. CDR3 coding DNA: TGCGCCAGCAGTGAGTCGGTCGGTACGGGGAATTCACCCCTCCACTTT. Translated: CASSESVGTGNSPLHF.

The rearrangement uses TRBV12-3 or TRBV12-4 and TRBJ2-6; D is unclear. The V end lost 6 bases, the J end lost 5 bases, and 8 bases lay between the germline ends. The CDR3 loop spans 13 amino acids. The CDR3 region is CASSVGRANVLTF. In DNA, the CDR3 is TGTGCCAGCAGCGTTGGCAGGGCCAACGTCCTGACTTTC.

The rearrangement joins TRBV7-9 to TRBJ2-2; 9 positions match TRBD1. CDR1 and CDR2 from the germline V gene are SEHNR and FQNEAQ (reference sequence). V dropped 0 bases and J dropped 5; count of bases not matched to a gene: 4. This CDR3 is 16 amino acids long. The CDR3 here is CASSLAGDRGTGELFF. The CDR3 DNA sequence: TGTGCCAGCAGCTTAGCGGGAGACAGGGGGACCGGGGAGCTGTTTTTT.

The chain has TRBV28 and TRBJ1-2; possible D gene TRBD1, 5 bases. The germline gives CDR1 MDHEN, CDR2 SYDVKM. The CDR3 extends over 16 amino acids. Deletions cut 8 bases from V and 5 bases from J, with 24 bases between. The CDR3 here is CASHEKTASAGYGYTF. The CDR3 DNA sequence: TGTGCCAGCCACGAAAAGACAGCCTCCGCTGGGTATGGCTACACCTTC.

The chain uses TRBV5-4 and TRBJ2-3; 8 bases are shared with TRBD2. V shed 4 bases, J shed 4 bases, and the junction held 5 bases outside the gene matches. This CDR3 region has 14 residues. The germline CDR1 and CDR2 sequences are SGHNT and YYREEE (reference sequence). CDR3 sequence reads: CASSRGGPPDTQYF. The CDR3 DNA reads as TGTGCCAGCAGCCGGGGGGGGCCCCCAGATACGCAGTATTTT.

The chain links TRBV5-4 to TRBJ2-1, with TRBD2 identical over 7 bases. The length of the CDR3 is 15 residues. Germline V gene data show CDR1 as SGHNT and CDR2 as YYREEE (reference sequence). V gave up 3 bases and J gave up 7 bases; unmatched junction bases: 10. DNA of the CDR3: TGTGCCAGCAGCTCAAATTACCTACTAGCGAATGAGCAGTTCTTC. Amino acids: CASSSNYLLANEQFF.

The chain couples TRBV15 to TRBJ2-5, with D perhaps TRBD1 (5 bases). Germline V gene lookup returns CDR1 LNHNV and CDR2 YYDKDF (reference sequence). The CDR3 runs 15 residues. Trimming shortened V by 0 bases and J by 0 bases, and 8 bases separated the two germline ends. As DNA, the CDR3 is TGTGCCACCAGCAGAGATAAGGGGAACCAAGAGACCCAGTACTTC. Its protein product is CATSRDKGNQETQYF.

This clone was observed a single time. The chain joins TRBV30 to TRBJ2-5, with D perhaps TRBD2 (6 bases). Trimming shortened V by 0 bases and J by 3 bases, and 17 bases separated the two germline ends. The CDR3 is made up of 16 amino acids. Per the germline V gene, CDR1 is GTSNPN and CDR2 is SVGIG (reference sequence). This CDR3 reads CAWSVLREPHKETQYF. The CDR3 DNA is TGTGCCTGGAGTGTACTACGGGAGCCACACAAAGAGACCCAGTACTTC.

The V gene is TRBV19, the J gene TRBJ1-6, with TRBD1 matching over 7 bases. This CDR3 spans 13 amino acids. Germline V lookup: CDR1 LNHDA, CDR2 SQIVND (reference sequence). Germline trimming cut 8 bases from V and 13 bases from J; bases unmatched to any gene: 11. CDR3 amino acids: CASGGTADLPLHF. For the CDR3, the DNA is TGTGCCAGTGGAGGGACAGCCGACCTTCCCCTCCACTTT.

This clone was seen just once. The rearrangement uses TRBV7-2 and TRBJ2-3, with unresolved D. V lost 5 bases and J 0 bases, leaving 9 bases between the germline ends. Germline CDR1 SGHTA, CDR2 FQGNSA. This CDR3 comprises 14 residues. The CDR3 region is CASSADSSTDTQYF. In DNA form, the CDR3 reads TGTGCCAGCAGCGCAGATTCTAGCACAGATACGCAGTATTTT.

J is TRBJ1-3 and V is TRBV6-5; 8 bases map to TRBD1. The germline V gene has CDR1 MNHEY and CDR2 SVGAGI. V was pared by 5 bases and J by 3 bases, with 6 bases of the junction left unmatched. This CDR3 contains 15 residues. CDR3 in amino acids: CASSIGTGGGNTIYF. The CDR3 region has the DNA TGTGCCAGCAGTATTGGGACAGGTGGTGGAAACACCATATATTTT.

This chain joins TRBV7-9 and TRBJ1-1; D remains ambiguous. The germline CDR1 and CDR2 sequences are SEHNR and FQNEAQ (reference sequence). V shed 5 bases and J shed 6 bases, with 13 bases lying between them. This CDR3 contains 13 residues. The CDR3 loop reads CASSLFEASEAFF. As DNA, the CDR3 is TGTGCCAGCAGCCTCTTCGAGGCCTCTGAAGCTTTCTTT.

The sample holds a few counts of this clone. CDR3 loop: CASSQDTGRRLTGELFF. The CDR3 bases are TGTGCCAGCAGCCAAGATACGGGGAGGAGGCTCACCGGGGAGCTGTTTTTT. The rearrangement links TRBV14 to TRBJ2-2; TRBD2 is a possible D gene (6 bases). V lost 0 bases to trimming and J lost 4 bases, with 15 bases between them. The CDR3 sequence is 17 residues long. Germline assignment: CDR1 SGHDN and CDR2 FVKESK.